This T cell receptor beta chain was identified during a study of Tregs in tolerant kidney transplant recipients. Study overall: Recipient PBMCs carried a CFSE label and met irradiated graft donor PBMCs for five to seven days before FACS sorting.

Germline loops: CDR1 MNHEY, CDR2 SVGAGI. The CDR3 runs 14 residues. V lost 0 bases and J 0 bases, leaving 6 bases between the germline ends. Method: immunoSEQ multiplex PCR; TCRdb's copy keeps in-frame clones and lacks some. The sample lists 4,200 or so clones; roughly 50% were seen once. General study points: Activated donor B cell expansion appeared to reveal the most relevant donor-specific TCRbeta repertoire. The small number of patients limits these findings pending further validation. Biological reproducibility was not directly addressed in this study.

As concerns this clone: Its target is not known.

V usage is TRBV6-5 and J usage is TRBJ2-7; D gene uncertain. Sequencing was performed on CD8+ T cells from blood cultured with allogeneic cells. The receptor was derived from a human donor in good health. The CDR3 nucleotides read TGTGCCAGCAGTTACTCTGGTGTCTCCTACGAGCAGTACTTC. It yields the protein CASSYSGVSYEQYF.